This TCR beta chain was sequenced in a study of blood T cell repertoires in COVID-19. Profiled with immunoSEQ multiplex PCR; TCRdb holds only in-frame clones, not every one. The sample consists of 250,000 to 400,000 clones, around 88% of them appearing once. The receptor's source is a woman in her thirties with COVID-19, enrolled during active disease. The sequencing sample was made of peripheral blood.

DNA of the CDR3: TGCGCCAGCAGCTTTGGTGAGAGGGATACGCAGTATTTT. This translates into CASSFGERDTQYF. V gene TRBV5-1 combines with J gene TRBJ2-3; no firm D call. Germline values: CDR1 SGHRS, CDR2 YFSETQ. Trimming removed 2 bases at V and 6 bases at J, with 10 bases between. The CDR3 extends over 13 amino acids.